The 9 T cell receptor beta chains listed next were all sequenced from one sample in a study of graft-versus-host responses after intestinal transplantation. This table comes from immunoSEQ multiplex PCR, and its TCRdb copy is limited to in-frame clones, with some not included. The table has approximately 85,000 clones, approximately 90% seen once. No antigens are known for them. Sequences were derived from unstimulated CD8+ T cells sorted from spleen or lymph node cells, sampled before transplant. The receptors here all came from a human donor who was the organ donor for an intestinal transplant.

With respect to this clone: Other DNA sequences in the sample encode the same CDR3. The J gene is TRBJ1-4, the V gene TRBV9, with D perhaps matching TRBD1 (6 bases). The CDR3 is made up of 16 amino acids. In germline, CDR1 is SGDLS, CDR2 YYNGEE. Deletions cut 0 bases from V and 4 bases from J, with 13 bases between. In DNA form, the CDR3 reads TGTGCCAGCAGCGTAGAGGTTACAGGGAGTAATGAAAAACTGTTTTTT. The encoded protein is CASSVEVTGSNEKLFF.

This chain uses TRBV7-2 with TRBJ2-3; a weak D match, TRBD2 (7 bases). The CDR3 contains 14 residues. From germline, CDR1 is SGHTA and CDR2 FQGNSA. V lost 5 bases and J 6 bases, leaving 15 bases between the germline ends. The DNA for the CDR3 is TGTGCCAGCAGCCAAGGGGGGGGGCAGGATACGCAGTATTTT. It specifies CASSQGGGQDTQYF. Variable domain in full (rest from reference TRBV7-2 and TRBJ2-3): GAGVSQSPSNKVTEKGKDVELRCDPISGHTALYWYRQSLGQGLEFLIYFQGNSAPDKSGLPSDRFSAERTGGSVSTLTIQRTQQEDSAVYLCASSQGGGQDTQYFGPGTRLTVL.

DNA of the CDR3: TGTGCCAGCAAGAGGGCCTACAGAGCCTCTAATGAAAAACTGTTTTTT. Its translation is CASKRAYRASNEKLFF. The chain couples TRBV2 to TRBJ1-4; no reliable D call. Germline V lookup: CDR1 SNHLY, CDR2 FYNNEI. This CDR3 region has 16 residues. V was pared by 7 bases and J by 3 bases, with 18 bases between.

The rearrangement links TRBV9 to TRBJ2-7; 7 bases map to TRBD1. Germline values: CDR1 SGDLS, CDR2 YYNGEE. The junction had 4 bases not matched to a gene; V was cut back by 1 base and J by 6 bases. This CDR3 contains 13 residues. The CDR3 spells CASSVRQGLEQYF. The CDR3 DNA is TGTGCCAGCAGCGTAAGACAGGGTCTCGAGCAGTACTTC.

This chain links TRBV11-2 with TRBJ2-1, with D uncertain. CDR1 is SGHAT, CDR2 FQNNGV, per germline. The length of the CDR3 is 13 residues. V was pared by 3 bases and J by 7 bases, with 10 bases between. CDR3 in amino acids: CASSLGDGNEQFF. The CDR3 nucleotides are TGTGCCAGCAGCTTGGGTGATGGGAATGAGCAGTTCTTC.

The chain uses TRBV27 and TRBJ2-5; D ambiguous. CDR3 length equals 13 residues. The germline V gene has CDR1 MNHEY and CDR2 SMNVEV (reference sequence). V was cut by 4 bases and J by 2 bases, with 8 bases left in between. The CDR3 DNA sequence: TGTGCCAGCAGTTCTCATACACAAGAGACCCAGTACTTC. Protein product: CASSSHTQETQYF.

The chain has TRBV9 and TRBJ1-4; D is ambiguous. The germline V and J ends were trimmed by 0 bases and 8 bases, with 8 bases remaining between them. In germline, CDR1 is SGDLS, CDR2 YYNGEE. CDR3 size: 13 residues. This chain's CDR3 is CASSVDTGEKLFF. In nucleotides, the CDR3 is TGTGCCAGCAGCGTAGACACGGGGGAAAAACTGTTTTTT.

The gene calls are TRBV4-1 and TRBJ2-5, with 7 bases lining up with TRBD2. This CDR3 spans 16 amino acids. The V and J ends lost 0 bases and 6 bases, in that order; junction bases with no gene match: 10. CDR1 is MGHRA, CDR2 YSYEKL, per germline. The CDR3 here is CASSQDYTGGPKTQYF. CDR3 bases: TGCGCCAGCAGCCAAGACTACACGGGGGGTCCAAAGACCCAGTACTTC.

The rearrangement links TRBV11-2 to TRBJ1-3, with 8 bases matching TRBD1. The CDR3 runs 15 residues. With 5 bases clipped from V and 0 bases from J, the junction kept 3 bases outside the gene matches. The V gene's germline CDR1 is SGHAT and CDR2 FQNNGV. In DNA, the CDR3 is TGTGCCAGCAGCCGGGACAGGAGCTCTGGAAACACCATATATTTT. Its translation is CASSRDRSSGNTIYF.